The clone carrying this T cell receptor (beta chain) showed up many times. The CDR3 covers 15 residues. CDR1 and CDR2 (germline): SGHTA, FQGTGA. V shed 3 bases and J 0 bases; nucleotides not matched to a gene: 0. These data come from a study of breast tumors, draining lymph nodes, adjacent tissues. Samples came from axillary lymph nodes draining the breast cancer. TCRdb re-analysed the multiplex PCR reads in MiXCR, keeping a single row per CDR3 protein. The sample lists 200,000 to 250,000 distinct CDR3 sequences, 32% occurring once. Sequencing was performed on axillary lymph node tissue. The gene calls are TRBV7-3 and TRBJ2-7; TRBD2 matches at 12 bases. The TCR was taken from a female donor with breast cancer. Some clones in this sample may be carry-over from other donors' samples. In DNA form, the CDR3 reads TGTGCCAGCAGCTTGGGACTAGCGGGCTCCTACGAGCAGTACTTC. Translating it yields CASSLGLAGSYEQYF.